This T cell receptor (beta chain) was profiled in a study of technical replicates of blood from a handful of donors listed by TCRdb under 2017. Library method: the immunoSEQ multiplex PCR assay. TCRdb mirrors the immuneACCESS table, restricted to in-frame sequences. Some clones are absent from its copies; in checked studies, under half trace to an unresolved V gene, and the reason for the others is unknown. The table for this sample lists around 100,000 clones; 96% of them were counted only once. Approximately 0.2% of the sample is held by the ten biggest clonotypes. With regard to this clone: No cognate antigen has been identified for it. Per-base qualities were not stored, and no clone one base away is much larger.

CDR1 and CDR2 are read off the germline V gene (reference sequence) as MNHEY and SMNVEV. The CDR3 sequence holds 15 residues, the cysteine and phenylalanine included. The CDR3 DNA has 45 bases and is translated from base 1. Unmatched junction bases come to 6, with V trimmed by 3 bases and J by 6 bases. Material: T cells isolated from PBMCs. This sequence uses TRBV27 and TRBJ2-1; TRBD2 matches 9 bases in the middle. This clonotype was sampled from a human donor in good health. The bases are TGTGCCAGCAGTTTTAGTCTAGCGGGGCCCAATGAGCAGTTCTTC. The translation is CASSFSLAGPNEQFF.